This TCR beta chain was sequenced in a study of tumor-infiltrating lymphocytes in primary liver carcinoma. About the study: Every sample contained roughly 3.5 to 8 million productive TCRbeta reads, and these numbers were similar from one tissue type to another.

The investigators made TCR beta cDNA from approximately 500 ng total RNA, using a constant-region primer. Three nested multiplex PCR rounds, a slightly modified ARM-PCR method, built the TCR beta libraries. The study ran its first two PCR rounds for 9 to 10 cycles each, using TRBV1-TRBV30 forward primers and a C-beta reverse primer. From the multiplex PCR reads, TCRdb called clonotypes with MiXCR, one entry per CDR3 protein. The top ten hold approximately 9% of the sample, which has about 320,000 distinct CDR3 sequences, approximately 65% seen once. With 4 bases removed from V and 0 bases from J, the gap between germline ends came to 10 bases. The CDR3 has 15 amino acids. Germline V gene data show CDR1 as SGHRS and CDR2 as YFSETQ. Out of unsorted whole blood came the blood RNA, and germline DNA was extracted as well. The authors collected four milliliters of peripheral blood before surgery. This clonotype was picked up a small number of times.

The origin of this receptor is a man aged 35-49 years with primary liver carcinoma and hepatitis B virus infection. The genes are TRBV5-1 and TRBJ2-2; possible D gene TRBD1, 5 bases. The sequenced sample consisted of peripheral blood. Here the CDR3 reads CASSPRVSNTGELFF. The CDR3 DNA reads as TGCGCCAGCAGCCCCAGGGTCTCGAACACCGGGGAGCTGTTTTTT. Filled out from reference TRBV5-1 and TRBJ2-2, the complete variable domain reads KAGVTQTPRYLIKTRGQQVTLSCSPISGHRSVSWYQQTPGQGLQFLFEYFSETQRNKGNFPGRFSGRQFSNSRSEMNVSTLELGDSALYLCASSPRVSNTGELFFGEGSRLTVL.